Listed here is a single T cell receptor beta chain. Under the authors' procedure: By means of reference gene primer amplification, nucleated cell counts were estimated. Clones were read by immunoSEQ multiplex PCR, and TCRdb kept only the in-frame ones, dropping some. The V and J calls and the clone size are those of that table, but D and trimming were determined from the DNA. The sample contains 150,000 to 200,000 clones, about 93% of which appear only once. CDR1 is LNHDA, CDR2 SQIVND, per germline (reference sequence). This CDR3 has 14 residues. After removal of 5 bases from V and 5 bases from J, the junction contained 3 bases not matched to a gene. The data derive from a study of blood T cell repertoires in COVID-19. Overall study context: Acute-phase and convalescent COVID-19 samples originated in the United States, Italy and Spain. PBMCs, B-cell-depleted T cells, or T cells provided the cDNA or gDNA that made up the material.

Followed longitudinally, the Seattle patients had been enrolled during active infection. The chain has TRBV19 and TRBJ1-5; 10 nucleotides match TRBD1. Sequencing was done on a sample of peripheral blood. The clonotype originates from a man under 40 with COVID-19, enrolled during active disease. DNA of the CDR3: TGTGCCAGTAGTGGGGGACAGGGGTATCAGCCCCAGCATTTT. Translated: CASSGGQGYQPQHF.